This entry is about one TCR beta chain. Its target antigen remains unknown. Within one base of it there is no much larger clone, and no base qualities were kept. V drops 4 bases and J drops 14 bases, leaving 18 bases in between. The CDR3 holds 14 amino acids from the cysteine to the phenylalanine. Only CDR3 DNA is held: 42 bases, read in frame from base 1. CDR1 and CDR2, looked up from the germline V gene, are SGHTA and FQGNSA. The data derive from a study of blood T cell repertoires in COVID-19 (dated by TCRdb to between 2020 and 2021). Study-level background: Recovered participants in ImmuneRACE Cohort 3 were defined by two consecutive negative NP/OP PCR tests, clearance by a healthcare professional, or resolution of symptoms. The repertoires were released in a freely available public database meant as a resource for research on the immune response to SARS-CoV-2. Samples were obtained from the ongoing ImmuneRACE study (first 160 participants) and from some 1,300 subjects provided by 6 global collaborators. The dataset comprised deeply sampled blood TCRbeta repertoires from subjects exposed to, actively infected with, or recovered from COVID-19. Nearly every sample came with metadata listing a de-identified subject ID, COVID-19 status, age in years and sex. The prospective study material was composed of cDNA or gDNA derived from T cells, B-cell-depleted T cells, or PBMCs. Where available, HLA class I and class II types were obtained from metadata supplied by the sample provider rather than from assay-based typing. Samples covering the acute and convalescent phases of COVID-19 were provided by collaborators in the United States, Italy and Spain. The study at large found these results: How much clinical and demographic metadata was included differed by source and by participant, and the metadata was provided uncurated.

In the prospective study, participants were about 18 to 90 years old, resided in fewer than 25 geographic areas of the United States, and were enrolled through a virtual design. In the prospective study, participants were assigned to cohorts based on the clinical history participants reported in a screening survey and a study questionnaire. In the prospective study, whole blood, serum and a nasopharyngeal or oropharyngeal swab were collected from each participant by mobile phlebotomists. Prospective study participants could optionally give additional blood draws and questionnaires over an approximately 2-month period. Prospective study blood samples were shipped either frozen or at room temperature before DNA extraction. TCRbeta CDR3 regions were amplified from genomic DNA using the immunoSEQ Assay, a bias-controlled multiplex PCR. The authors' pipeline ran thus. Nucleated cell counts per sample were estimated from amplification of reference gene primers within the assay. To quantify the absolute abundance of each unique TCRbeta CDR3 rearrangement, sequence reads were collapsed and filtered. For each sample, productive Simpson clonality was calculated as the square root of Simpson's diversity index over productive rearrangements. In its TCRdb copy, this immuneACCESS table keeps in-frame sequences only and misses some clones. Where compared with another copy, unresolved V genes explain less than half of these, and the others have no known cause. V, J and clone size are those of that table, while D and trimming were read from the DNA. Counted in this sample were hundreds of thousands of clones; about nine tenths of them appeared once. The ten largest make up 3% to 3.5% of the sample.

The material sequenced was PBMCs or T cells enriched from blood (not recorded which). The receptor was isolated from a woman in her forties or fifties in a cohort exposed to, infected with or recovered from COVID-19 (not recorded which). The rearranged chain carries TRBV7-2 and TRBJ1-6; 5 matching bases give a weak D call of TRBD1. The nucleotide sequence reads as follows: TGTGCCAGCAGCTCCCCCGTGGGGCGGAGAGCCCTCCACTTT. It translates as CASSSPVGRRALHF.